Each of the 32 T cell receptor beta chains below was sequenced from the same sample in a study of vaccination and CD4 T cells after COVID-19. Antigen specificity for these receptors is unknown. The study sequenced cultured CD4+ T cell DNA using the Oncomine TCR Beta short-read assay. TCRdb fed the PCR reads into MiXCR, producing one record per CDR3 protein. The profile shows nearly 9,000 distinct CDR3 sequences, 55% to 60% of them singletons. Treatment specified: approximately 11-day PBMC culture with coronavirus spike peptide pools or control peptides (ViraFEST assay). The sample taken for sequencing was CD4+ T cells from blood, cultured in vitro. The source is a human donor who had recovered from COVID-19.

The chain carries TRBV6-2 or TRBV6-3 and TRBJ2-1; 10 bases line up with TRBD2. The germline V gene has CDR1 MNHEY and CDR2 SVGEGT. The J segment lost 2 bases and the V segment lost 5 bases, leaving 6 bases of the junction unmatched. CDR3 length: 16 amino acids. The CDR3 nucleotides read TGTGCCAGCAGTACCAGCCTAGCGGGGGCCTACAATGAGCAGTTCTTC. It is translated as CASSTSLAGAYNEQFF.

This chain links TRBV30 with TRBJ2-7; TRBD1 matches at 7 bases. Per the germline V gene, CDR1 is GTSNPN and CDR2 is SVGIG (reference sequence). With V trimmed by 3 bases and J by 4 bases, 3 bases remained unmatched. The CDR3 sequence is 12 residues long. CDR3 sequence reads: CAWSQGEYEQYF. The CDR3 DNA reads as TGTGCCTGGAGCCAGGGGGAATACGAGCAGTACTTC. The complete variable domain, with remaining parts taken from reference TRBV30 and TRBJ2-7, reads SQTIHQWPATLVQPVGSPLSLECTVEGTSNPNLYWYRQAAGRGLQLLFYSVGIGQISSEVPQNLSASRPQDRQFILSSKKLLLSDSGFYLCAWSQGEYEQYFGPGTRLTVT.

V gene TRBV5-6 combines with J gene TRBJ2-5; 13 bases fit TRBD2. V lost 0 bases and J lost 5; bases outside the gene matches: 4. The CDR3 extends over 16 amino acids. The germline CDR1 and CDR2 sequences are SGHDT and YYEEEE. The CDR3 nucleotides read TGTGCCAGCAGCTTGGCGGGACTAGCGGGGAGGGAGACCCAGTACTTC. Residues: CASSLAGLAGRETQYF.

The chain carries TRBV4-3 and TRBJ1-2, with D maybe TRBD1 (6 bases). V was cut by 1 base and J by 8 bases, with 23 bases left in between. Looked up from germline, CDR1 is LGHNA and CDR2 is YSLEER. This CDR3 has 17 amino acids. CDR3 nucleotide sequence: TGCGCCAGCAGCCAAGGGTGGGGGGCGCATATCAATAAGGGCTACACCTTC. Translation gives CASSQGWGAHINKGYTF.

In regard to this clonotype: A junction boundary mismatches the germline segment, possibly from a read error. The chain is built from TRBV27 and TRBJ1-5, with 9 bases aligning to TRBD1. CDR1 MNHEY and CDR2 SMNVEV come from the germline V gene (reference sequence). This CDR3 spans 18 amino acids. This CDR3 is CVSSKDGTGRYSNQPQHF. CDR3 bases: TGTGTCAGCAGCAAAGATGGGACAGGGAGATATAGCAATCAGCCCCAGCATTTT.

The chain employs TRBV3-1 and TRBJ1-2; D is uncertain. V was shortened by 8 bases and J by 2 bases, with 12 bases between the two germline ends. The CDR3 covers 13 residues. Germline assignment: CDR1 LGHDT and CDR2 YNNKEL (reference sequence). Here the CDR3 DNA reads TGTGCCAGCGCATCATCGGCGAACTATGGCTACACCTTC. Translated, it gives CASASSANYGYTF.

The genes are TRBV5-5 and TRBJ2-5; D is unclear. The germline V and J ends were trimmed by 0 bases and 3 bases, with 0 bases remaining between them. The germline gives CDR1 SGHKS, CDR2 YYEKEE (reference sequence). The CDR3 has 11 residues. The CDR3 sequence: CASSLEETQYF. CDR3 DNA: TGTGCCAGCAGCTTGGAAGAGACCCAGTACTTC.

This chain joins TRBV24-1 and TRBJ2-5; 9 bases are a match to TRBD1. This CDR3 is built from 16 residues. Germline V CDR1 and CDR2: KGHDR, SFDVKD. V lost 4 bases to trimming and J lost 4 bases; unmatched junction nucleotides: 9. CDR3 region: CATSDPGTGLGETQYF. The CDR3 nucleotides read TGTGCCACCAGTGACCCCGGGACAGGGTTAGGAGAGACCCAGTACTTC.

The chain recombines TRBV5-1 with TRBJ1-2; D uncertain. CDR1 is SGHRS and CDR2 is YFSETQ in the germline V gene. The CDR3 is made up of 13 amino acids. The V gene lost 0 bases and the J gene lost 8 bases, with 11 bases spanning the gap. For the CDR3, the DNA is TGCGCCAGCAGCTTGGGGCCCCTGGGGGGCTACACCTTC. This gives the protein CASSLGPLGGYTF.

The chain uses TRBV9 and TRBJ2-1, with D possibly matching TRBD1 (5 bases). The germline CDR1 and CDR2 sequences are SGDLS and YYNGEE. V lost 3 bases and J lost 3, with 7 bases in between. The length of the CDR3 is 13 residues. Here the CDR3 DNA reads TGTGCCAGCAGCGCCAGGGTCTACAATGAGCAGTTCTTC. This codes for CASSARVYNEQFF.

This chain connects TRBV20-1 to TRBJ1-4; D is ambiguous. CDR1 is DFQATT and CDR2 is SNEGSKA in the germline V gene (reference sequence). This CDR3 contains 11 residues. With 7 bases removed from V and 5 bases from J, the gap between germline ends came to 8 bases. CDR3 loop: CSGKRNEKLFF. Written as DNA, the CDR3 is TGCAGTGGGAAACGAAATGAAAAACTGTTTTTT.

The chain links TRBV6-5 to TRBJ1-6; unclear D gene. This CDR3 is built from 15 residues. Trimming cost V 2 bases and J 9 bases, with 14 bases left between them. Germline V gene sequence: CDR1 MNHEY, CDR2 SVGAGI. The CDR3 protein is CASSYREGIGSPLHF. In DNA form, the CDR3 reads TGTGCCAGCAGTTACCGTGAGGGAATTGGTTCACCCCTCCACTTT.

This sequence joins TRBV6-1 and TRBJ1-5, with D possibly TRBD1 on 5 matching bases. The CDR3 totals 13 residues. Trimming removed 11 bases from V and 4 bases from J, with 15 bases in between. Germline V gene lookup returns CDR1 MNHNS and CDR2 SASEGT. CDR3 DNA: TGTGCCGGGGGGACCGGCCGGAATCAGCCCCAGCATTTT. Its protein is CAGGTGRNQPQHF.

A few counts support this clonotype. The chain links TRBV20-1 to TRBJ1-2; D is undetermined. Trimming removed 2 bases from V and 2 bases from J, with 9 bases in between. Germline assignment: CDR1 DFQATT and CDR2 SNEGSKA (reference sequence). The CDR3 consists of 13 residues. CDR3 nucleotide sequence: TGCAGTGCTAGAATAGACACCAACTATGGCTACACCTTC. Translating gives CSARIDTNYGYTF.

The V and J genes are TRBV15 and TRBJ2-5; 7 bases match TRBD2. Unmatched junction bases numbered 9, after V lost 4 bases and J lost 4 bases. The CDR3 runs 15 residues. Per germline, CDR1 LNHNV and CDR2 YYDKDF (reference sequence). The CDR3 DNA is TGTGCCACCAGCACCCCCCAGGGAGGGGTAGAGACCCAGTACTTC. Translated, it gives CATSTPQGGVETQYF.

The rearrangement joins TRBV2 to TRBJ1-2; a possible D gene is TRBD1 (5 bases). V lost 3 bases and J 3 bases, leaving 11 bases between the germline ends. Germline CDR1 reads SNHLY; CDR2 reads FYNNEI. The length of the CDR3 is 14 residues. CDR3 nucleotide sequence: TGTGCCAGCAGTGACGCCGGGACCGACTATGGCTACACCTTC. Its protein is CASSDAGTDYGYTF.

The chain combines TRBV18 with TRBJ1-2; D is unclear. CDR1 and CDR2 from the germline V gene are KGHSH and LQKENI. This CDR3 has 15 residues. Trimming pared 3 bases from V and 0 bases from J, leaving 11 bases between. The CDR3 nucleotides are TGTGCCAGCTCACCTGGCAGAAACACTAACTATGGCTACACCTTC. Translation gives CASSPGRNTNYGYTF.

The chain recombines TRBV4-1 with TRBJ1-5, with D uncertain. CDR1 is MGHRA and CDR2 is YSYEKL in the germline V gene. V lost 0 bases and J lost 7, with 10 bases in between. The length of the CDR3 is 14 residues. The CDR3 region has the DNA TGCGCCAGCAGCCAAGATAGGACCCGGCAGCCCCAGCATTTT. This encodes CASSQDRTRQPQHF.

The chain links TRBV5-6 to TRBJ2-5; 11 positions match TRBD2. Germline V gene data show CDR1 as SGHDT and CDR2 as YYEEEE. The ends lost 4 bases at V and 5 bases at J; junction bases unmatched: 13. This CDR3 has 17 amino acids. This CDR3 reads CASSDLAGGILKETQYF. In DNA form, the CDR3 reads TGTGCCAGCAGCGATTTAGCGGGAGGGATCCTTAAGGAGACCCAGTACTTC. Variable domain in full (rest from reference TRBV5-6 and TRBJ2-5): DAGVTQSPTHLIKTRGQQVTLRCSPKSGHDTVSWYQQALGQGPQFIFQYYEEEERQRGNFPDRFSGHQFPNYSSELNVNALLLGDSALYLCASSDLAGGILKETQYFGPGTRLLVL.

This chain joins TRBV20-1 and TRBJ2-2; D remains unclear. V was shortened by 1 base and J by 5 bases, with 5 bases between the two germline ends. The germline CDR1 and CDR2 sequences are DFQATT and SNEGSKA (reference sequence). This CDR3 spans 12 amino acids. The CDR3 DNA sequence: TGCAGTGCTAGAGCGGTGACCGGGGAGCTGTTTTTT. Encoded protein: CSARAVTGELFF.

The chain employs TRBV5-5 and TRBJ2-7; 12 nucleotides align to TRBD2. CDR1 and CDR2 from the germline V gene are SGHKS and YYEKEE (reference sequence). V gave up 5 bases and J gave up 2 bases; unmatched junction bases: 17. The CDR3 covers 19 residues. DNA of the CDR3: TGTGCCAGCAGTTTACCCGGGACTAGCGGGTCATCATTTCCCTACGAGCAGTACTTC. It encodes CASSLPGTSGSSFPYEQYF.

J is TRBJ1-1 and V is TRBV27; 7 bases are a match to TRBD1. Germline assignment: CDR1 MNHEY and CDR2 SMNVEV (reference sequence). V lost 5 bases to trimming and J lost 1 base; unmatched junction nucleotides: 4. The length of the CDR3 is 14 residues. CDR3 nucleotide sequence: TGTGCCAGCAGTCCCTGGACAGGGAACACTGAAGCTTTCTTT. Encoded protein: CASSPWTGNTEAFF.

The table lists this clonotype with a few counts. V usage is TRBV7-2 and J usage is TRBJ2-3; 9 positions match TRBD2. V lost 4 bases and J lost 6; bases outside the gene matches: 14. The CDR3 length is 17 residues. Germline CDR1 SGHTA, CDR2 FQGNSA. CDR3 in amino acids: CASSSPPLGLALDTQYF. The CDR3 DNA follows: TGTGCCAGCAGCTCGCCGCCCTTGGGACTAGCATTGGATACGCAGTATTTT.

This rearrangement joins TRBV20-1 to TRBJ2-1; 9 bases are shared with TRBD1. The V segment lost 4 bases and the J segment 6 bases; nucleotides outside the gene matches: 1. Germline V lookup: CDR1 DFQATT, CDR2 SNEGSKA (reference sequence). The CDR3 sequence is 12 residues long. The CDR3, as DNA: TGCAGTGCTAAGACAGGGGGCAATGAGCAGTTCTTC. It yields the protein CSAKTGGNEQFF.

This clonotype was seen a handful of times. The genes are TRBV18 and TRBJ2-1; a possible D gene is TRBD2 (5 bases). V lost 3 bases and J 9 bases, leaving 12 bases between the germline ends. The germline gives CDR1 KGHSH, CDR2 LQKENI. The CDR3 consists of 13 residues. The CDR3 reads CASSPRGYGEQFF. The CDR3 DNA follows: TGTGCCAGCTCACCTCGGGGTTATGGTGAGCAGTTCTTC.

The chain links TRBV5-4 to TRBJ2-3; the D is unclear. The V gene's germline CDR1 is SGHNT and CDR2 YYREEE (reference sequence). This CDR3 has 17 residues. V was shortened by 4 bases and J by 3 bases, with 21 bases between the two germline ends. In DNA form, the CDR3 reads TGTGCCAGCAGCCGCAACCGTGGAGCCTCTCGGACAGATACGCAGTATTTT. This encodes CASSRNRGASRTDTQYF.

This clonotype occurred a few times. The rearrangement joins TRBV5-4 to TRBJ2-7; D is uncertain. Germline CDR1 and CDR2: SGHNT and YYREEE (reference sequence). Trimming removed 3 bases from V and 6 bases from J, with 25 bases in between. This CDR3 contains 17 residues. The CDR3 sequence is CASSSYPVGNPSGEQYF. CDR3 sequence (DNA): TGTGCCAGCAGCTCCTATCCAGTGGGGAACCCTTCGGGCGAGCAGTACTTC.

The chain combines TRBV2 with TRBJ1-5; D is possibly TRBD1 (5 bases). The CDR3 runs to 13 residues. The V and J ends lost 6 bases and 4 bases respectively, with 10 bases between them. Germline V gene lookup returns CDR1 SNHLY and CDR2 FYNNEI. The CDR3 bases are TGTGCCAGCAGCGGGGACTCTAATCAGCCCCAGCATTTT. It is translated as CASSGDSNQPQHF. The complete variable domain, with remaining parts taken from reference TRBV2 and TRBJ1-5, reads EPEVTQTPSHQVTQMGQEVILRCVPISNHLYFYWYRQILGQKVEFLVSFYNNEISEKSEIFDDQFSVERPDGSNFTLKIRSTKLEDSAMYFCASSGDSNQPQHFGDGTRLSIL.

The genes are TRBV6-1 and TRBJ2-6; TRBD1 matches at 10 bases. V was pared by 7 bases and J by 1 base, with 4 bases of the junction left unmatched. The CDR3 runs 16 residues. CDR1 is MNHNS, CDR2 SASEGT, per germline. CDR3 nucleotide sequence: TGTGCCAGCATGACAGGGGGCTCTTCTGGGGCCAACGTCCTGACTTTC. It encodes CASMTGGSSGANVLTF.

The J gene is TRBJ1-5, the V gene TRBV30; TRBD1 aligns across 8 bases. Germline-derived CDR1 and CDR2 are GTSNPN and SVGIG (reference sequence). The CDR3 consists of 15 residues. Trimming cost V 3 bases and J 2 bases; bases outside gene matches: 6. The DNA of the CDR3 is TGTGCCTGGAGGGGGCAGGGGGCTGGCAATCAGCCCCAGCATTTT. It specifies CAWRGQGAGNQPQHF.

This chain links TRBV12-3 or TRBV12-4 with TRBJ1-6; 10 bases align to TRBD1. The CDR3 is 20 residues long. Germline trimming cut 3 bases from V and 1 base from J; bases unmatched to any gene: 12. This CDR3 is CASSFTWTGGVGSYNSPLHF. Written as DNA, the CDR3 is TGTGCCAGCAGTTTTACCTGGACAGGGGGTGTAGGATCCTATAATTCACCCCTCCACTTT.

This clonotype is labeled as medium-sized. V gene TRBV18 combines with J gene TRBJ2-1, with D unclear. Germline loops: CDR1 KGHSH, CDR2 LQKENI. V was trimmed by 3 bases and J by 7 bases, leaving 16 bases between them. The CDR3 spans 15 residues. CDR3 sequence: CASSPVTGQWNEQFF. The DNA for the CDR3 is TGTGCCAGCTCACCCGTTACGGGCCAGTGGAATGAGCAGTTCTTC.